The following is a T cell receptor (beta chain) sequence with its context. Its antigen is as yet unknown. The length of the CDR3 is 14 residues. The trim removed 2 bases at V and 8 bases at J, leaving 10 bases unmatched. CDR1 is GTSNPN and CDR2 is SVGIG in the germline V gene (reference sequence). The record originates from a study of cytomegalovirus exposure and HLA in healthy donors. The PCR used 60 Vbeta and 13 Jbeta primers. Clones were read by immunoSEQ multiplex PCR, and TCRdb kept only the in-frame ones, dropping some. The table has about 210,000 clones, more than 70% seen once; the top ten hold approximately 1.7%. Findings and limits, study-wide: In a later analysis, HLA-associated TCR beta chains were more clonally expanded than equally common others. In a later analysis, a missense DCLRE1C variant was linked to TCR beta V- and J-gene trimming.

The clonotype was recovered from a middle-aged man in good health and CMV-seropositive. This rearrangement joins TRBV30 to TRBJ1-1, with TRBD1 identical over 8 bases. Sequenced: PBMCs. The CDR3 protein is CAWSYLTGEAEAFF. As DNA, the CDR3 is TGTGCCTGGAGTTATTTGACAGGGGAGGCCGAAGCTTTCTTT.